This passage covers 8 T cell receptor beta chains from one sample sequenced in a study of T cells in women clearing cervical HPV infection. Profiling relied on immunoSEQ multiplex PCR, and the TCRdb table lists in-frame clones only, not all of them. In all, the sample yields about 24,000 clones. Sequencing input: blood buffy coat. All receptors derive from a woman aged 18-69 years with a cervical HPV16 infection that either progressed to CIN3+ or cleared (not recorded which).

On this clone itself: The sequenced fragment ends 3 residues before the CDR3 boundary, so the rest is inferred from the germline J gene. The chain is built from TRBV5-1 and TRBJ2-3, with 10 bases lining up with TRBD2. J lost 0 bases, V lost 5 bases, and 9 bases had no gene match. CDR3 size: 17 residues. Germline assignment: CDR1 SGHRS and CDR2 YFSETQ. This CDR3 is CASRRRVAGGSTDTQYF. The part of the CDR3 DNA that was read is TGCGCCAGCAGAAGGAGGGTAGCGGGAGGAAGCACAGATACG.

Turning to this clone: The read falls 3 residues short of the CDR3 end, and the missing part is taken from the germline J gene. The chain employs TRBV5-4 and TRBJ2-7, with unresolved D. From germline, CDR1 is SGHNT and CDR2 YYREEE (reference sequence). Trimming stripped 2 bases from V and 6 bases from J, with 6 bases between. This CDR3 has 11 amino acids. The CDR3 sequence is CASSFPSEQYF. Incomplete CDR3 DNA: TGTGCCAGCAGCTTCCCCTCCGAG.

CDR3 loop: CATSGGLGGTQYF. The CDR3 DNA, read in part, is TGTGCCACTAGCGGGGGCCTAGGTGGTACG. The chain links TRBV2 to TRBJ2-3, with 10 bases matching TRBD2. The observed sequence ends 3 residues before the CDR3 terminus, with the missing tail filled in from the germline J gene. The CDR3 runs to 13 residues. Losses at the gene ends were 10 bases for V and 8 bases for J; bases not matched to a gene: 9. The germline V gene has CDR1 SNHLY and CDR2 FYNNEI.

Comment on this clone: Read data end 3 residues before the CDR3 end; the end is taken from the germline J gene. The gene calls are TRBV5-6 and TRBJ2-2; possibly TRBD2 for D (6 bases). Germline V gives CDR1 SGHDT, CDR2 YYEEEE. The CDR3 contains 15 residues. The CDR3: CASSPAGPRGEKLFF. The part of the CDR3 DNA that was read is TGTGCCAGCAGCCCGGCGGGGCCTCGTGGTGAAAAG.

In the case of this clone: The read ends 3 residues early relative to the CDR3; the germline J gene fills the gap. The J gene is TRBJ1-2, the V gene TRBV10-1, with TRBD1 matching 10 bases. Unmatched junction bases numbered 5, after V lost 5 bases and J lost 5 bases. Germline-derived CDR1 and CDR2 are WNHNN and SYGVQD (reference sequence). This CDR3 has 14 amino acids. Here the CDR3 reads CASSPGQGQYGYTF. The CDR3 DNA, read in part, is TGCGCCAGCAGTCCGGGACAGGGGCAATATGGC.

A note on this clone: The read ends 3 residues before the CDR3 terminus; that terminus is restored from the germline J gene. The rearrangement links TRBV29-1 to TRBJ1-1; the D is unclear. Between the trimmed V and J ends, which lost 3 bases and 2 bases, there was a span of 7 bases. This CDR3 contains 12 residues. Looked up from germline, CDR1 is SQVTM and CDR2 is ANQGSEA. Incomplete CDR3 DNA: TGCAGCGTTGACCAGGTTAACACTGAA. It translates to CSVDQVNTE. The full-length CDR3 reads as CSVDQVNTEAFF.

For this clone: The read terminates 3 residues ahead of where the CDR3 ends, so the germline J gene completes it. The chain employs TRBV2 and TRBJ1-1; D remains ambiguous. Germline V gives CDR1 SNHLY, CDR2 FYNNEI. V dropped 2 bases and J dropped 5 bases, with 12 bases sitting between them. The CDR3 sequence is 14 residues long. The CDR3 spells CASSELGLGTEAFF. The CDR3 DNA, read in part, is TGTGCCAGCAGTGAATTGGGTCTCGGGACTGAA.

With regard to this clone: The read terminates 3 residues before the CDR3 end, so the remaining end is supplied by the germline J gene. V and J are TRBV19 and TRBJ1-2; no clear D. Germline V gene data show CDR1 as LNHDA and CDR2 as SQIVND (reference sequence). This CDR3 is built from 13 residues. The ends were cut back, 3 bases at V and 1 base at J, with 6 bases in the middle. CDR3 sequence reads: CASSIQINYGYTF. Incomplete CDR3 DNA: TGTGCCAGTAGTATCCAGATTAACTATGGC. Variable domain in full (rest from reference TRBV19 and TRBJ1-2): DGGITQSPKYLFRKEGQNVTLSCEQNLNHDAMYWYRQDPGQGLRLIYYSQIVNDFQKGDIAEGYSVSREKKESFPLTVTSAQKNPTAFYLCASSIQINYGYTFGSGTRLTVV.